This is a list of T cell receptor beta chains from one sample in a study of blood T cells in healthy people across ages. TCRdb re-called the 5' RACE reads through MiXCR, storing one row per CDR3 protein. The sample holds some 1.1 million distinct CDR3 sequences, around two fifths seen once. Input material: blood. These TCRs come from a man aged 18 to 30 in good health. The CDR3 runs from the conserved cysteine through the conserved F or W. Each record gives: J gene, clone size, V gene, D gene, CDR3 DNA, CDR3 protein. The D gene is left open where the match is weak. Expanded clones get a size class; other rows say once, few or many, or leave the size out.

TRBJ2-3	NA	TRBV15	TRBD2	TGTGCCACCAGCAGAGATCGGGAGGCTCTGGTATTCGGTACGCAGTATTTT	CATSRDREALVFGTQYF
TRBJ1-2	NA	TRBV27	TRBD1	TGTGCCAGCAGTTTAGCTGGACAGGGGGCCATCTATGGCTACACCTTC	CASSLAGQGAIYGYTF
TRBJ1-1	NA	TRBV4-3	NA	TGCGCCAGCAGCCAAGACCCTGGGCGCGGGACTGAAGCTTTCTTT	CASSQDPGRGTEAFF
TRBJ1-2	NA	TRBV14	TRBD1	TGTACCAGCAGCCAAGTAGGGACAGCGAATAACTATGGCTACACCTTC	CTSSQVGTANNYGYTF
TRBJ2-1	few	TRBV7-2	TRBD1	TGTGCCAGCAGCCCAGACAGGGCGCTGAGCTCCTACAATGAGCAGTTCTTC	CASSPDRALSSYNEQFF
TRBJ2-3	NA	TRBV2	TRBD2	TGTGCCAGCAGCGGGACTAGCGGGGTGAGCACAGATACGCAGTATTTT	CASSGTSGVSTDTQYF
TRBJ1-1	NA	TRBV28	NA	TGTGCCAGCAGTCCGGGATTCCGGAACACTGAAGCTTTCTTT	CASSPGFRNTEAFF
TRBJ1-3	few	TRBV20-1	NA	TGCAGTGCTACACTCTCTCTTGGAAACACCATATATTTT	CSATLSLGNTIYF
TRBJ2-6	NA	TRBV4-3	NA	TGCGCCAGCAGCCCTAATCCAGTGTCTGGGGCCAACGTCCTGACTTTC	CASSPNPVSGANVLTF
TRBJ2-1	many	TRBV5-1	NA	TGCGCCAGCAGCTCAACCTACAATGAGCAGTTCTTC	CASSSTYNEQFF
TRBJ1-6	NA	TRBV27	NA	TGTGCCAGCAGTTTCGGAGGAGGGGTTCTCTGGTCACCCCTCCACTTT	CASSFGGGVLWSPLHF
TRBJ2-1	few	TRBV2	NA	TGTGCCAGCAGTGAAAGGCGGTGGGGAGTCAATGAGCAGTTCTTC	CASSERRWGVNEQFF
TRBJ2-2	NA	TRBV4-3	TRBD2	TGCGCCAGCAGCCCTACTAGCGGGGTTGGCGGGGAGCTGTTTTTT	CASSPTSGVGGELFF
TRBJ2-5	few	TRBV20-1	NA	TGCAGTGCCAAACACCAAGAGACCCAGTACTTC	CSAKHQETQYF
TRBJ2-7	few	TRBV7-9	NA	TGTGCCAGCAGCCACTACAATGAGCAGTACTTC	CASSHYNEQYF
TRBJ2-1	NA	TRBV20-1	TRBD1	TGCAGTGCTAGGCCGGGACAGGAGTACAATGAGCAGTTCTTC	CSARPGQEYNEQFF
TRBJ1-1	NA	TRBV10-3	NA	TGTGCCATCAGGGACACCGTGAACACTGAAGCTTTCTTT	CAIRDTVNTEAFF
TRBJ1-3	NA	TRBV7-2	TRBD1	TGTGCCAGCAGCTTAGCGCGGGTCAGGGGGCGAACTGGAAACACCATATATTTT	CASSLARVRGRTGNTIYF
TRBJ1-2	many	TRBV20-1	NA	TGCAGTGCTAGTATAGGGAACTATGGCTACACCTTC	CSASIGNYGYTF
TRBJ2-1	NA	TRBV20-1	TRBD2	TGCAGTGCCAAAGGGGGACTAGCGCTAAATGAGCAGTTCTTC	CSAKGGLALNEQFF
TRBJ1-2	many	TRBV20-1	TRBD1	TGCAGTGCTAGAGATCAGGGGGTAAACTATGGCTACACCTTC	CSARDQGVNYGYTF
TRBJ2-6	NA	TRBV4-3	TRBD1	TGCGCCAGCAGCCAAGACCGACGACAGGGGTCCATCTCTGGGGCCAACGTCCTGACTTTC	CASSQDRRQGSISGANVLTF
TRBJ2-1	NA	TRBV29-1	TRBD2	TGCAGCGTTGAAGAGTCCGGGACTAGCGGGGGGGCCGCCTACAATGAGCAGTTCTTC	CSVEESGTSGGAAYNEQFF
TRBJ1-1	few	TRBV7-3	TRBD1	TGTGCCAGCGGATGGACAGGGGGAGCGAACACTGAAGCTTTCTTT	CASGWTGGANTEAFF
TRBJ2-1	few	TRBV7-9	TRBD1	TGTGCCAGCGCACATTTACAGGGGATTGCCTACAATGAGCAGTTCTTC	CASAHLQGIAYNEQFF
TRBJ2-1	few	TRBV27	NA	TGTGCCAGCAGTTTAATCCCCCAGGACCGCAATGAGCAGTTCTTC	CASSLIPQDRNEQFF
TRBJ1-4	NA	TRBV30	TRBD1	TGTGCCTGTGAGTCCGACAGGGAAGGTATTGAAAAACTGTTTTTT	CACESDREGIEKLFF
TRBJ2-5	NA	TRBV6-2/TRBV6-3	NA	TGTGCCAGCAGTGTGGGGGGGCTTCAAGAGACCCAGTACTTC	CASSVGGLQETQYF
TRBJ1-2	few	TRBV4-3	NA	TGCGCCAGCAGCCAAGATCGACCTCCTAACTATGGCTACACCTTC	CASSQDRPPNYGYTF
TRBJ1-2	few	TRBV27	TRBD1	TGTGCCAGCAGTACCACCCGGGACAGCCTCTATGGCTACACCTTC	CASSTTRDSLYGYTF
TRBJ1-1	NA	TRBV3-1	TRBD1	TGTGCCAGCAGCCAAGGGACAGGGGTTATTAACGCTTTCTTT	CASSQGTGVINAFF
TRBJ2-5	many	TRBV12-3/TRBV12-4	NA	TGTGCCAGCAGTCGGGACTCCTACCAAGAGACCCAGTACTTC	CASSRDSYQETQYF
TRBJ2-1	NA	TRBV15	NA	TGTGCCACCAGCAGAGATCATAAGGGTACCCATGAGCAGTTCTTC	CATSRDHKGTHEQFF
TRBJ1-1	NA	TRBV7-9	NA	TGTGCCAGCAGCTTACCAGGGTCTAAGACAGAGATGAACACTGAAGCTTTCTTT	CASSLPGSKTEMNTEAFF
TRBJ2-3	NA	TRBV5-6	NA	TGTGCCAGCAGCCAACCTAAAAGGGACGGGGACACAGATACGCAGTATTTT	CASSQPKRDGDTDTQYF
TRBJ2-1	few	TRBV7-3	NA	TGTGCCAGCAGCTCCGGACAGATCGCTGAGCAGTTCTTC	CASSSGQIAEQFF
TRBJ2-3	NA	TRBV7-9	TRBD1	TGTGCCAGCTGCCCGGGACAGGGGCACGACACAGATACGCAGTATTTT	CASCPGQGHDTDTQYF
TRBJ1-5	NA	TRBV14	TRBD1	TGTGCCAGCAGCGATCGGGACAGGGGATACAATCAGCCCCAGCATTTT	CASSDRDRGYNQPQHF
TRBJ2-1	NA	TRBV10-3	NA	TGTGCCATCGGAGAAGGCAATGAGCAGTTCTTC	CAIGEGNEQFF
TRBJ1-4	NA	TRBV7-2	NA	TGTGCCAGCAGCTTATTGGTAGGGGAAAAACTGTTTTTT	CASSLLVGEKLFF
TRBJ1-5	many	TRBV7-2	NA	TGTGCCAGCAGCTTAGCGGGATATAGCAATCAGCCCCAGCATTTT	CASSLAGYSNQPQHF
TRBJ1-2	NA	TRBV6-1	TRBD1	TGTGCCAGCAACTCACTGGGACAGACCCTTGCTAACTATGGCTACACCTTC	CASNSLGQTLANYGYTF
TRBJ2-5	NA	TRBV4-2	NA	TGTGCCAGCAGCCCGACAGAAAACAATGAGCAGTACTTC	CASSPTENNEQYF
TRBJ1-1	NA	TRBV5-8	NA	TGTGCCAGCAGCTTTGATGGGGTATTGGACACTGAAGCTTTCTTT	CASSFDGVLDTEAFF
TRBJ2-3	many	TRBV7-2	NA	TGTGCCAGCAGCTACCTGGGTGGAGATACGCAGTATTTT	CASSYLGGDTQYF
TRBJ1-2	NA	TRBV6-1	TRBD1	TGTGCCAGCAGTGAAGGTGGGACAGGGGTTCGGGGCTACACCTTC	CASSEGGTGVRGYTF
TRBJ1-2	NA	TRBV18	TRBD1	TGTGCCAGCTCACCGGTTACAGGGGGCTATGGCTACACCTTC	CASSPVTGGYGYTF
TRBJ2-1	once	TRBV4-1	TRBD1	TGCGCCAGCAGCCAACCCGGACAGGGGGTGACCTACGAGCAGTTCTTC	CASSQPGQGVTYEQFF
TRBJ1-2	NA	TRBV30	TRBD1	TGTGCCTGGAGTGTACCAGGGCAAGGGGGCTTCAACTATGGCTACACCTTC	CAWSVPGQGGFNYGYTF
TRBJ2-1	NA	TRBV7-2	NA	TGTGCCAGCAGCTCCTCCTGGGATGAGCAGTTCTTC	CASSSSWDEQFF
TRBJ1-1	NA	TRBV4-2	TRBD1	TGTGCCAGCAGCCAAGCGGGGACAGGAAGCATGAACACTGAAGCTTTCTTT	CASSQAGTGSMNTEAFF
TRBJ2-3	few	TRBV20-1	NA	TGCAGTGCTAGACGGTCTACTAGCACAGATACGCAGTATTTT	CSARRSTSTDTQYF
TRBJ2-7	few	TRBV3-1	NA	TGTGCCAGCAGCCAAAGGACCGGGAACGGCGAGCAGTACTTC	CASSQRTGNGEQYF
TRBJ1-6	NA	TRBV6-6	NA	TGTGCCAGCAGTTACGAAGTGGGCAGGGGCTCGCCCCTCCACTTT	CASSYEVGRGSPLHF
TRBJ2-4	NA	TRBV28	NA	TGTGCCAGCCATACTATAGCCAAAAACATTCAGTACTTC	CASHTIAKNIQYF